A single sample gave rise to the 10 T cell receptor beta chains below, sequenced in a study of blood T cell repertoires in COVID-19. Only in-frame clones appear in the TCRdb table, and some are missing; sequencing was by immunoSEQ multiplex PCR. The table lists approximately 150,000 clones, roughly 86% of them singletons. Sequenced: peripheral blood. These receptors all stem from a woman aged 50 to 65 with acute or convalescent COVID-19.

This chain joins TRBV6-6 and TRBJ1-4; 7 nucleotides match TRBD1. Germline CDR1 reads MNHNY; CDR2 reads SVGAGI (reference sequence). Unmatched junction bases numbered 6, after V lost 5 bases and J lost 6 bases. This CDR3 has 14 residues. This CDR3 is CASSQTGLYEKLFF. CDR3 nucleotide sequence: TGTGCCAGCAGTCAGACAGGGTTATATGAAAAACTGTTTTTT.

The count of this clone is one. The chain joins TRBV27 to TRBJ1-3; TRBD1 matches 8 bases. After removal of 10 bases from V and 2 bases from J, the junction contained 4 bases not matched to a gene. CDR3 length: 13 residues. The germline V gene encodes CDR1 MNHEY and CDR2 SMNVEV (reference sequence). The DNA for the CDR3 is TGTGCCACCTCGACAGGGGCTGGAAACACCATATATTTT. Its protein product is CATSTGAGNTIYF.

The chain uses TRBV6-1 and TRBJ2-2; TRBD2 matches at 8 bases. CDR3 length: 15 amino acids. After removal of 1 base from V and 8 bases from J, the junction contained 6 bases not matched to a gene. CDR1 MNHNS and CDR2 SASEGT come from the germline V gene. CDR3 bases: TGTGCCAGCAGTGAAGGAATAGCGGGGATGGGGGAGCTGTTTTTT. Protein: CASSEGIAGMGELFF.

This chain connects TRBV7-9 to TRBJ2-3; weak D call: TRBD2 (5 bases). Germline-derived CDR1 and CDR2 are SEHNR and FQNEAQ (reference sequence). CDR3 length equals 14 residues. Trimming removed 5 bases at V and 2 bases at J, with 11 bases between. The CDR3 nucleotides read TGTGCCAGCAGCCGAGGGCCTTTCACAGATACGCAGTATTTT. The encoded protein is CASSRGPFTDTQYF.

The chain joins TRBV19 to TRBJ2-3; D not resolved. This CDR3 has 15 amino acids. CDR1 LNHDA and CDR2 SQIVND come from the germline V gene (reference sequence). V lost 3 bases and J lost 1, with 11 bases in between. The CDR3 here is CASSIWVAGTDTQYF. As DNA, the CDR3 is TGTGCCAGTAGTATTTGGGTCGCGGGCACAGATACGCAGTATTTT. The entire variable domain, with the rest obtained from reference TRBV19 and TRBJ2-3, is as follows: DGGITQSPKYLFRKEGQNVTLSCEQNLNHDAMYWYRQDPGQGLRLIYYSQIVNDFQKGDIAEGYSVSREKKESFPLTVTSAQKNPTAFYLCASSIWVAGTDTQYFGPGTRLTVL.

This rearrangement joins TRBV7-9 to TRBJ2-1; 8 nucleotides agree with TRBD2. Trimming took 4 bases from V and 0 from J; bases not matched to a gene: 5. The CDR3 consists of 16 residues. Per the germline V gene, CDR1 is SEHNR and CDR2 is FQNEAQ (reference sequence). Here the CDR3 DNA reads TGTGCCAGCAGCTCGACTAGCGATAGCTCCTACAATGAGCAGTTCTTC. This translates into CASSSTSDSSYNEQFF.

The gene calls are TRBV13 and TRBJ1-3, with TRBD1 identical over 7 bases. V trimming: 4 bases; J trimming: 3 bases; junction bases outside the gene matches: 6. This CDR3 comprises 15 residues. Germline-derived CDR1 and CDR2 are PRHDT and FYEKMQ (reference sequence). The CDR3 bases are TGTGCCAGCAGCTATGGACAGGCGTATGGAAACACCATATATTTT. This encodes CASSYGQAYGNTIYF.

The CDR3 reads CASSLPRGLGNTIYF. CDR3 DNA: TGTGCCAGCAGCTTGCCCAGGGGTCTCGGAAACACCATATATTTT. The chain combines TRBV5-6 with TRBJ1-3, with D perhaps matching TRBD1 (6 bases). The CDR3 length is 15 residues. CDR1 and CDR2 (germline): SGHDT, YYEEEE. Trimming pared 1 base from V and 4 bases from J, leaving 12 bases between.

On this clone itself: This CDR3 is also generated by other DNA sequences in the sample. This chain connects TRBV19 to TRBJ2-3; TRBD2 matches at 8 bases. CDR1 and CDR2 (germline): LNHDA, SQIVND (reference sequence). The J segment lost 2 bases and the V segment lost 6 bases, leaving 4 bases of the junction unmatched. This CDR3 contains 14 residues. CDR3 region: CASRGTRSTDTQYF. CDR3 in DNA: TGTGCCAGTAGGGGGACTAGGTCCACAGATACGCAGTATTTT.

The chain uses TRBV30 and TRBJ1-5; 7 positions match TRBD1. From germline, CDR1 is GTSNPN and CDR2 SVGIG (reference sequence). The CDR3 has 13 residues. The V segment lost 4 bases and the J segment 1 base; nucleotides outside the gene matches: 1. This CDR3 reads CAWTGGSNQPQHF. The CDR3 nucleotides read TGTGCCTGGACAGGGGGAAGCAATCAGCCCCAGCATTTT.